Shown below are 13 T cell receptor beta chains from a single sample sequenced in a study of T cell repertoires in cytomegalovirus infection. TCRdb re-analysed the reads in MiXCR, keeping a single row per CDR3 protein. The sample records 740,000 or so distinct CDR3 sequences, 35% to 45% being singletons. The sequenced material came from PBMCs. The receptors come from a human donor in good health (CMV status not recorded). Some clones in this sample may be carry-over from other donors' samples.

This clonotype was observed a few times. The chain combines TRBV12-3 or TRBV12-4 with TRBJ1-6; 7 positions match TRBD1. The CDR3 length is 14 residues. V dropped 7 bases and J dropped 6; count of bases not matched to a gene: 6. DNA for the CDR3: TGTGCCAGCATCCAGGGACAGTTTAATTCACCCCTCCACTTT. The encoded protein is CASIQGQFNSPLHF.

This clonotype turned up a few times. CDR3 bases: TGCAGTGCTAGTAAACAGGGCGGGGAAAAACTGTTTTTT. Its translation: CSASKQGGEKLFF. The rearrangement links TRBV20-1 to TRBJ1-4, with D possibly being TRBD1 (6 bases). Looked up from germline, CDR1 is DFQATT and CDR2 is SNEGSKA (reference sequence). The V end was cut by 3 bases, the J end by 8 bases, with 13 bases between. The CDR3 spans 13 residues.

This clonotype was counted at least ten times. The chain recombines TRBV7-2 with TRBJ1-2, with a possible D match to TRBD1 (5 bases). V shed 1 base and J shed 7 bases, with 16 bases lying between them. Germline V gene sequence: CDR1 SGHTA, CDR2 FQGNSA. The CDR3 is 15 amino acids. This chain's CDR3 is CASSLVVRGAAGYTF. CDR3 sequence (DNA): TGTGCCAGCAGCTTAGTAGTTAGGGGCGCGGCTGGCTACACCTTC.

The J gene is TRBJ2-3, the V gene TRBV28; D possibly corresponds to TRBD1 (6 bases). V was trimmed by 3 bases and J by 6 bases, leaving 13 bases between them. This CDR3 region has 14 residues. Germline V gives CDR1 MDHEN, CDR2 SYDVKM. CDR3 in amino acids: CASSFTGLYDTQYF. For the CDR3, the DNA is TGTGCCAGCAGTTTTACAGGGTTATATGATACGCAGTATTTT.

The count of this clonotype is one. V gene TRBV20-1 combines with J gene TRBJ2-3; no reliable D call. CDR3 length: 15 residues. The V end lost 2 bases, the J end lost 2 bases, and 14 bases lay between the germline ends. Germline CDR1 is DFQATT and CDR2 is SNEGSKA (reference sequence). The CDR3 is CSARKQSPFTDTQYF. CDR3 nucleotides: TGCAGTGCTAGAAAGCAGAGCCCTTTCACAGATACGCAGTATTTT.

Concerning this clonotype itself: One end of the junction varies from germline; a read error may be responsible. The chain couples TRBV7-8 to TRBJ2-1; D unclear. The CDR3 runs to 18 residues. The germline CDR1 and CDR2 sequences are SGHVS and FQNEAQ. The CDR3 reads CASSLEIVATFPYNEKFF. CDR3 nucleotide sequence: TGTGCCAGCAGCTTAGAAATTGTAGCAACCTTTCCCTACAATGAGAAGTTCTTC.

This clonotype has just a few counts. The chain recombines TRBV15 with TRBJ1-4; TRBD1 matches 7 bases. The CDR3 covers 18 residues. In germline, CDR1 is LNHNV, CDR2 YYDKDF (reference sequence). J was trimmed by 0 bases and V by 4 bases; bases with no gene match: 11. As DNA, the CDR3 is TGTGCCACCAGCAAGGGGACAGCCTCCTTTGCAACTAATGAAAAACTGTTTTTT. Translated: CATSKGTASFATNEKLFF.

Concerning this clonotype itself: This may stem from a read error, because a much larger clone lies one nucleotide away. The gene calls are TRBV4-1 and TRBJ2-5; a weak D match, TRBD1 (5 bases). The CDR3 covers 13 residues. Germline loops: CDR1 MGHRA, CDR2 YSYEKL. This CDR3 reads CASSPRQQEIQYF. The CDR3 DNA reads as TGCGCCAGCAGCCCACGACAGCAAGAGATCCAGTACTTC.

The chain couples TRBV19 to TRBJ1-5; D is unresolved. Germline V CDR1 and CDR2: LNHDA, SQIVND (reference sequence). The V end lost 1 base, the J end lost 0 bases, and 7 bases lay between the germline ends. The CDR3 spans 15 residues. CDR3 in amino acids: CASSIVGNSNQPQHF. DNA of the CDR3: TGTGCCAGTAGTATAGTGGGTAATAGCAATCAGCCCCAGCATTTT.

This clonotype was counted a few times. V gene TRBV15 combines with J gene TRBJ1-2; no firm D call. The V gene lost 0 bases and the J gene lost 4 bases, with 15 bases spanning the gap. The V gene's germline CDR1 is LNHNV and CDR2 YYDKDF (reference sequence). CDR3 length: 16 amino acids. The CDR3 loop is CATSRDLGGRSYGYTF. In nucleotides, the CDR3 is TGTGCCACCAGCAGAGATCTCGGCGGTCGCTCCTATGGCTACACCTTC.

V is TRBV12-3 or TRBV12-4 and J is TRBJ2-7; tentatively, D is TRBD1 (5 bases). V lost 3 bases and J 6 bases, leaving 15 bases between the germline ends. CDR3 length: 14 residues. DNA for the CDR3: TGTGCCAGCAGTTTCAGGACAAAGAGGCGCGAGCAGTACTTC. This encodes CASSFRTKRREQYF.

The chain carries TRBV2 and TRBJ2-1, with 9 positions matching TRBD2. CDR1 is SNHLY, CDR2 FYNNEI, per germline. V trimming: 7 bases; J trimming: 12 bases; junction bases outside the gene matches: 13. The CDR3 runs 14 residues. CDR3 protein: CASNPVIAGVGQFF. CDR3 nucleotides: TGTGCCAGCAATCCGGTTATAGCGGGAGTTGGGCAGTTCTTC.

V and J are TRBV20-1 and TRBJ1-1; D may be TRBD1 (6 bases). V was shortened by 7 bases and J by 5 bases, with 14 bases between the two germline ends. CDR1 and CDR2 (germline): DFQATT, SNEGSKA (reference sequence). The CDR3 consists of 12 residues. CDR3 coding DNA: TGCAGTGGAGGGGGACGGGGGACTGAAGCTTTCTTT. Its translation: CSGGGRGTEAFF.